The rows below give T cell receptor beta chains drawn from one sample of a study of CD8 T cells in ankylosing spondylitis. One entry per CDR3 protein results from TCRdb running MiXCR on the 5' RACE reads. The data contain more than 500,000 distinct CDR3 sequences, approximately 5.3% of them singletons. Source material: blood, either unsorted or a sorted T cell fraction (not recorded which). The receptor set was obtained from a male donor with ankylosing spondylitis. Both conserved end residues are part of each CDR3. A D gene is named only where the DNA matches it firmly. Size is omitted from some rows. Given values are once, few, many or a class for expanded clones.

v_gene: TRBV29-1
j_gene: TRBJ2-1
abundance: many
d_gene: TRBD2
CDR3nt: TGCAGCGAGGGACTAGCGGGAGACTACAATGAGCAGTTCTTC
CDR3aa: CSEGLAGDYNEQFF

v_gene: TRBV20-1
j_gene: TRBJ1-4
abundance: many
d_gene: .
CDR3nt: TGCAGTGCTAGAGATCGGAGGGGGTTGAACGAAAAACTGTTTTTT
CDR3aa: CSARDRRGLNEKLFF

v_gene: TRBV24-1
j_gene: TRBJ2-1
abundance: many
d_gene: TRBD2
CDR3nt: TGTGCCACCAGTGATTTTGGAGCGGGGGGCCTCAATGAGCAGTTCTTC
CDR3aa: CATSDFGAGGLNEQFF

v_gene: TRBV20-1
j_gene: TRBJ1-5
abundance: many
d_gene: TRBD1
CDR3nt: TGCAGTGCTAGATCGGGACAGGGTAGCAATCAGCCCCAGCATTTT
CDR3aa: CSARSGQGSNQPQHF

v_gene: TRBV7-9
j_gene: TRBJ1-2
abundance: many
d_gene: .
CDR3nt: TGTGCCAGCAGCTTAGGATACCTCAAGGGGCTGAACTATGGCTACACCTTC
CDR3aa: CASSLGYLKGLNYGYTF

v_gene: TRBV25-1
j_gene: TRBJ2-1
abundance: many
d_gene: .
CDR3nt: TGTGCCAGCAGAAAAGGAGAAGAGCAGTTCTTC
CDR3aa: CASRKGEEQFF

v_gene: TRBV5-1
j_gene: TRBJ1-1
abundance: many
d_gene: .
CDR3nt: TGCGCCAGCAGCTTCGTTCAGGGAGGCACTGAAGCTTTCTTT
CDR3aa: CASSFVQGGTEAFF

v_gene: TRBV7-9
j_gene: TRBJ2-7
abundance: few
d_gene: .
CDR3nt: TGTGCCAGCAGCTTAAATAACTACGAGCAGTACTTC
CDR3aa: CASSLNNYEQYF

v_gene: TRBV2
j_gene: TRBJ2-5
abundance: .
d_gene: .
CDR3nt: TGTGCCAGCAGTGACCCAACAGAACAAGAGACCCAGTACTTC
CDR3aa: CASSDPTEQETQYF

v_gene: TRBV28
j_gene: TRBJ2-1
abundance: .
d_gene: .
CDR3nt: TGTGCCAGCAGCATGACTCTGGCGGACTACAATGAGCAGTTCTTC
CDR3aa: CASSMTLADYNEQFF

v_gene: TRBV29-1
j_gene: TRBJ2-5
abundance: many
d_gene: TRBD1
CDR3nt: TGCAGCGTTGGCAGGGGGATACAAGAGACCCAGTACTTC
CDR3aa: CSVGRGIQETQYF

v_gene: TRBV20-1
j_gene: TRBJ2-1
abundance: .
d_gene: TRBD2
CDR3nt: TGCAGTGCTAGGCTCGGGACTAGCGGGGCGACCTACAATGAGCAGTTCTTC
CDR3aa: CSARLGTSGATYNEQFF

v_gene: TRBV4-3
j_gene: TRBJ2-3
abundance: many
d_gene: TRBD2
CDR3nt: TGCGCCAGCAGCCATAGCGGGACGAGGCTCACAGATACGCAGTATTTT
CDR3aa: CASSHSGTRLTDTQYF

v_gene: TRBV20-1
j_gene: TRBJ2-7
abundance: many
d_gene: TRBD2
CDR3nt: TGCAGTGCTAGATCCAGACTAGCGGGAGGAAACGAGCAGTACTTC
CDR3aa: CSARSRLAGGNEQYF

v_gene: TRBV7-8
j_gene: TRBJ2-2
abundance: many
d_gene: TRBD1
CDR3nt: TGTGCCAGCAGCCTCGACAGGGGCTACACCGGGGAGCTGTTTTTT
CDR3aa: CASSLDRGYTGELFF

v_gene: TRBV27
j_gene: TRBJ2-2
abundance: .
d_gene: TRBD2
CDR3nt: TGTGCCAGCAGGACCCCGGGAGGGGGGAACACCGGGGAGCTGTTTTTT
CDR3aa: CASRTPGGGNTGELFF

v_gene: TRBV20-1
j_gene: TRBJ1-5
abundance: many
d_gene: TRBD1
CDR3nt: TGCAGTGCTAGAGCCGCGACAGGGTTCGGGCAGCCCCAGCATTTT
CDR3aa: CSARAATGFGQPQHF

v_gene: TRBV27
j_gene: TRBJ2-1
abundance: many
d_gene: TRBD2
CDR3nt: TGTGCCAGCAGTCCCCGGACTAGCGGGACCCCCAATGAGCAGTTCTTC
CDR3aa: CASSPRTSGTPNEQFF